This is a list of T cell receptor beta chains from one sample in a study of blood T cells in healthy people across ages. TCRdb redid the calling of the 5' RACE reads with MiXCR, one entry per CDR3 protein. Among fewer than 1.5 million distinct CDR3 sequences listed, 42% were seen once. Specimen: blood. The receptors derive from a woman under 30 in good health. CDR3s include the opening cysteine and the closing phenylalanine or tryptophan. The order of the fields is V gene, D gene, J gene, clone size, CDR3 protein, CDR3 DNA. The D gene is left open where the match is weak. Clone size is not always given. Where it is, it says once, few, many or a class for expanded clones.

TRBV5-1	.	TRBJ2-7	few	CATRTDRGPYYEQYF	TGCGCCACCCGGACTGACCGCGGGCCGTACTACGAGCAGTACTTC
TRBV9	TRBD1	TRBJ1-2	few	CASSAEGARDYGYTF	TGTGCCAGCAGCGCTGAGGGGGCGAGGGACTATGGCTACACCTTC
TRBV6-4	.	TRBJ2-7	.	CASSEYGSSSYEQYF	TGTGCCAGCAGTGAGTACGGGTCGAGCTCCTACGAGCAGTACTTC
TRBV7-2	.	TRBJ2-5	.	CASSFQAGGETQYF	TGTGCCAGCAGCTTTCAGGCGGGTGGAGAGACCCAGTACTTC
TRBV6-4	.	TRBJ2-1	.	CASSAENEQFF	TGTGCCAGCAGTGCAGAAAATGAGCAGTTCTTC
TRBV5-1	TRBD2	TRBJ2-1	.	CASTSGDRYEQFF	TGCGCCAGCACTAGCGGAGACCGGTATGAGCAGTTCTTC
TRBV3-1	TRBD1	TRBJ1-2	few	CASSPRQGNSGYTF	TGTGCCAGCAGCCCGAGACAGGGAAATAGTGGCTACACCTTC
TRBV12-3/TRBV12-4	TRBD1	TRBJ2-7	few	CASGRQGPEQYF	TGTGCCAGCGGCCGACAGGGCCCCGAGCAGTACTTC
TRBV20-1	TRBD1	TRBJ1-4	.	CSARGGQGWDEKLFF	TGCAGTGCCCGAGGGGGACAGGGGTGGGATGAAAAACTGTTTTTT
TRBV5-1	TRBD1	TRBJ1-4	few	CASSFGQGSVSNEKLFF	TGCGCCAGCAGCTTCGGACAGGGGAGCGTATCTAATGAAAAACTGTTTTTT
TRBV20-1	.	TRBJ1-1	.	CSADSFLNTEAFF	TGCAGTGCTGACAGCTTTTTGAACACTGAAGCTTTCTTT
TRBV12-3/TRBV12-4	.	TRBJ2-7	few	CASRDHTVEQYF	TGTGCCAGCAGGGACCATACTGTCGAGCAGTACTTC
TRBV7-2	TRBD1	TRBJ2-1	.	CASSSGQGSADYNEQFF	TGTGCCAGCAGCTCCGGACAGGGCTCTGCAGACTACAATGAGCAGTTCTTC
TRBV5-1	.	TRBJ1-2	.	CASSPDPGRGYTF	TGCGCCAGCAGCCCCGACCCCGGACGGGGCTACACCTTC
TRBV20-1	.	TRBJ2-3	.	CSARASTFTATDTQYF	TGCAGTGCTAGAGCAAGTACCTTTACGGCAACAGATACGCAGTATTTT
TRBV11-2	TRBD1	TRBJ2-4	few	CASSLILQGGTKNIQYF	TGTGCCAGCAGCTTAATTTTACAGGGGGGAACCAAAAACATTCAGTACTTC
TRBV20-1	TRBD1	TRBJ1-1	.	CSASGTGETEAFF	TGCAGTGCTAGTGGGACAGGGGAAACTGAAGCTTTCTTT
TRBV7-9	.	TRBJ1-2	.	CASSLDHYGYTF	TGTGCCAGCAGCTTGGACCACTATGGCTACACCTTC
TRBV7-9	TRBD2	TRBJ2-7	.	CASSRWESGNGVHEQYF	TGTGCCAGCAGCCGTTGGGAGAGCGGGAATGGGGTCCACGAGCAGTACTTC
TRBV28	.	TRBJ1-4	.	CASSLARTNEKLFF	TGTGCCAGCAGTTTAGCGCGGACTAATGAAAAACTGTTTTTT
TRBV18	.	TRBJ2-1	.	CASSPRGPPNEQFF	TGTGCCAGCTCACCCCGGGGCCCACCGAATGAGCAGTTCTTC
TRBV29-1	TRBD2	TRBJ2-7	few	CSVEIILAGVGEQYF	TGCAGCGTTGAAATAATCCTAGCGGGAGTGGGCGAGCAGTACTTC
TRBV20-1	.	TRBJ1-2	.	CSARDLGQILYGYTF	TGCAGTGCTAGAGACCTGGGGCAGATTCTCTATGGCTACACCTTC
TRBV28	TRBD1	TRBJ2-7	.	CASSVDRGRSTYEQYF	TGTGCCAGCAGTGTCGACAGGGGACGCTCTACCTACGAGCAGTACTTC
TRBV5-1	TRBD1	TRBJ1-5	few	CASRPGQGNDQPQHF	TGCGCCAGCAGACCGGGACAGGGTAATGATCAGCCCCAGCATTTT
TRBV4-1	TRBD1	TRBJ2-7	.	CASSQGTGPREQYF	TGCGCCAGCAGCCAGGGGACAGGGCCCCGCGAGCAGTACTTC
TRBV3-1	TRBD2	TRBJ2-3	.	CASSYRASGGARTDTQYF	TGTGCCAGCAGCTACCGGGCTAGCGGGGGGGCACGGACAGATACGCAGTATTTT
TRBV24-1	TRBD1	TRBJ2-7	.	CATSDADQGALYEQYF	TGTGCCACCAGTGATGCGGACCAGGGGGCCCTCTACGAGCAGTACTTC
TRBV12-3/TRBV12-4	.	TRBJ1-1	few	CASSGGVVEAFF	TGTGCCAGCAGTGGGGGGGTTGTTGAAGCTTTCTTT
TRBV10-3	.	TRBJ2-7	.	CAIMAGDGTYEQYF	TGTGCCATCATGGCCGGGGACGGGACCTACGAGCAGTACTTC
TRBV30	.	TRBJ2-5	few	CAWSPPPSVGETQYF	TGTGCCTGGAGTCCACCCCCGAGCGTGGGGGAGACCCAGTACTTC
TRBV11-2	.	TRBJ2-5	.	CASSLVGGPGTQYF	TGTGCCAGCAGCTTAGTTGGTGGGCCTGGGACCCAGTACTTC
TRBV7-9	.	TRBJ2-3	.	CASSLEDSRAHRTDTQYF	TGTGCCAGCAGCTTAGAGGACTCAAGGGCCCACCGCACAGATACGCAGTATTTT
TRBV11-2	.	TRBJ2-5	.	CASSSGGGTEYQETQYF	TGTGCCAGCAGCTCAGGCGGCGGGACAGAGTACCAAGAGACCCAGTACTTC
TRBV7-9	.	TRBJ2-4	few	CASSLDRTSMKQYF	TGTGCCAGCAGCTTGGACAGAACTTCTATGAAGCAGTACTTC
TRBV4-1	TRBD1	TRBJ1-1	.	CATRTGAKNTEAFF	TGCGCCACCCGGACAGGGGCTAAGAACACTGAAGCTTTCTTT
TRBV6-6	.	TRBJ1-4	.	CASSSGPGEKLFF	TGTGCCAGCAGCTCCGGGCCCGGTGAAAAACTGTTTTTT
TRBV7-3	.	TRBJ2-2	.	CVSSLTTGELFF	TGTGTCAGCAGCTTAACCACCGGGGAGCTGTTTTTT
TRBV10-3	.	TRBJ1-2	.	CAISVGRATYGYTF	TGTGCCATCAGTGTTGGCAGGGCTACTTATGGCTACACCTTC
TRBV27	TRBD1	TRBJ2-5	many	CASRPTGGETQYF	TGTGCCAGCAGACCGACAGGGGGAGAGACCCAGTACTTC
TRBV7-9	TRBD2	TRBJ2-1	few	CASRPGTSPPQGSYNEQFF	TGTGCCAGCAGACCCGGGACTAGTCCACCTCAGGGGTCCTACAATGAGCAGTTCTTC
TRBV29-1	.	TRBJ1-4	few	CSVDVGDKGEKLFF	TGCAGCGTTGACGTGGGGGACAAGGGCGAAAAACTGTTTTTT
TRBV5-1	.	TRBJ2-7	once	CASSPYPTDGSLHEQYF	TGCGCCAGCAGCCCATATCCGACGGACGGGTCCTTACACGAGCAGTACTTC
TRBV5-6	.	TRBJ2-1	.	CASSVRGGYNEQFF	TGTGCCAGCAGCGTAAGGGGCGGCTACAATGAGCAGTTCTTC
TRBV2	.	TRBJ1-1	.	CASSVRNQNTEAFF	TGTGCCAGCAGTGTGCGCAATCAGAACACTGAAGCTTTCTTT
TRBV29-1	.	TRBJ2-7	.	CSVDRGTNEQYF	TGCAGCGTTGACCGGGGGACAAATGAGCAGTACTTC
TRBV11-2	TRBD1	TRBJ2-7	.	CASSSPLLAGGYEQYF	TGTGCCAGCAGCTCCCCCCTGCTAGCAGGGGGCTACGAGCAGTACTTC
TRBV27	.	TRBJ2-7	.	CAGSPGLYEQYF	TGTGCCGGCAGTCCTGGGCTCTACGAGCAGTACTTC
TRBV4-2	.	TRBJ2-7	few	CASSQGMTKPYEQYF	TGTGCCAGCAGCCAAGGGATGACTAAACCCTACGAGCAGTACTTC
TRBV15	.	TRBJ2-1	few	CATSRDFLSEQFF	TGTGCCACCAGCAGGGACTTCCTCAGTGAGCAGTTCTTC
TRBV25-1	TRBD2	TRBJ2-3	few	CASSWAGGSTDTQYF	TGTGCCAGCAGTTGGGCGGGGGGCTCCACAGATACGCAGTATTTT
TRBV10-3	TRBD2	TRBJ2-4	.	CAIRAGGAQKQYF	TGTGCCATCAGGGCGGGGGGGGCCCAAAAGCAGTACTTC
TRBV12-3/TRBV12-4	TRBD1	TRBJ2-1	.	CASTRDSLSYNEQFF	TGTGCCAGCACCCGGGACAGCCTCTCCTACAATGAGCAGTTCTTC
TRBV2	.	TRBJ1-2	few	CASPGDYGYTF	TGTGCCAGCCCTGGGGACTATGGCTACACCTTC
TRBV29-1	TRBD2	TRBJ2-7	few	CSVEMGTGGSEQYF	TGCAGCGTTGAAATGGGGACGGGAGGGAGTGAGCAGTACTTC
TRBV9	TRBD1	TRBJ2-1	once	CASSVATGTAGDEQFF	TGTGCCAGCAGCGTAGCTACAGGGACAGCCGGCGATGAGCAGTTCTTC
TRBV18	.	TRBJ2-3	.	CASSPARGQGDTQYF	TGTGCCAGCTCACCAGCCCGGGGGCAAGGGGATACGCAGTATTTT
TRBV2	TRBD2	TRBJ2-5	.	CASQVTGLAGANEQYF	TGTGCCAGCCAAGTGACCGGCCTAGCGGGAGCCAATGAGCAGTACTTC
TRBV20-1	.	TRBJ1-6	.	CSARDGSDSYNSPLHF	TGCAGTGCTAGAGATGGGTCCGACTCCTATAATTCACCCCTCCACTTT
TRBV3-1	.	TRBJ1-1	few	CASSQGGGLNTEAFF	TGTGCCAGCAGCCAAGGGGGAGGGTTGAACACTGAAGCTTTCTTT